The 14 T cell receptor beta chains below all came from one sample that was sequenced in a study of identical twins. One entry per CDR3 protein, called by TCRdb with MiXCR from the 5' RACE reads. The sample lists 600,000 to 800,000 distinct CDR3 sequences; 21% were seen once. These data also featured in a second study, about T cells expressing NK-cell markers.

The source material was PBMCs. The origin of the receptors is a woman under 30 in good health.

This clonotype was counted a few times. This chain connects TRBV20-1 to TRBJ2-7, with D unresolved. The CDR3 is 11 amino acids. Germline V CDR1 and CDR2: DFQATT, SNEGSKA (reference sequence). V was shortened by 3 bases and J by 5 bases, with 8 bases between the two germline ends. CDR3 in amino acids: CSASDQDEQYF. The CDR3 DNA sequence: TGCAGTGCTAGTGATCAAGACGAGCAGTACTTC.

This clonotype has a count of ten or more. The CDR3 DNA is TGCGCCAGCAGCTTGGATCTTGAAAAACTGTTTTTT. Amino acids: CASSLDLEKLFF. This rearrangement joins TRBV5-1 to TRBJ1-4; no firm D call. CDR1 and CDR2 (germline): SGHRS, YFSETQ. The V end was cut by 0 bases, the J end by 7 bases, with 4 bases between. The CDR3 covers 12 residues. The full variable domain, rest sourced from reference TRBV5-1 and TRBJ1-4, is KAGVTQTPRYLIKTRGQQVTLSCSPISGHRSVSWYQQTPGQGLQFLFEYFSETQRNKGNFPGRFSGRQFSNSRSEMNVSTLELGDSALYLCASSLDLEKLFFGSGTQLSVL.

V is TRBV12-3 or TRBV12-4 and J is TRBJ1-1, with D possibly TRBD1 on 5 matching bases. CDR3 length: 14 amino acids. The V end was cut by 5 bases, the J end by 6 bases, with 16 bases between. CDR3 sequence reads: CASSEGPLGAEAFF. CDR3 coding DNA: TGTGCCAGCAGTGAGGGACCTCTGGGCGCTGAAGCTTTCTTT.

There are a few counts of this clonotype. The CDR3 spells CATTNRDSFLDEQFF. The CDR3 DNA is TGTGCCACTACTAACCGGGACAGCTTTTTGGATGAGCAGTTCTTC. The genes are TRBV15 and TRBJ2-1; 7 nucleotides agree with TRBD1. Germline-derived CDR1 and CDR2 are LNHNV and YYDKDF (reference sequence). J was trimmed by 8 bases and V by 9 bases; bases with no gene match: 16. CDR3 size: 15 residues.

At least ten counts were recorded for this clonotype. The rearrangement uses TRBV20-1 and TRBJ2-7; D may correspond to TRBD1 or TRBD2 (5 bases each). CDR3 size: 13 residues. V was clipped by 0 bases and J by 3 bases, with 9 bases between them. Looked up from germline, CDR1 is DFQATT and CDR2 is SNEGSKA (reference sequence). The CDR3 loop is CSARERGRYEQYF. The CDR3 bases are TGCAGTGCTAGAGAGAGGGGCCGCTACGAGCAGTACTTC.

This clonotype was detected a few times. The chain combines TRBV27 with TRBJ2-3, with D perhaps TRBD2 (6 bases). The V gene's germline CDR1 is MNHEY and CDR2 SMNVEV (reference sequence). The CDR3 contains 15 residues. The germline V and J ends were trimmed by 2 bases and 5 bases, with 14 bases remaining between them. The chain's CDR3 is CASSLIGLRGDTQYF. The CDR3 DNA sequence: TGTGCCAGCAGTTTAATAGGACTACGAGGAGATACGCAGTATTTT.

V gene TRBV7-9 combines with J gene TRBJ2-1; possibly TRBD2 for D (6 bases). Germline CDR1 reads SEHNR; CDR2 reads FQNEAQ (reference sequence). The CDR3 length is 13 residues. V lost 8 bases to trimming and J lost 4 bases, with 12 bases between them. The CDR3, as DNA: TGTGCCAGCGGCCCGGGGGAATACAATGAGCAGTTCTTC. Protein product: CASGPGEYNEQFF. The full variable domain, its missing parts supplied by reference TRBV7-9 and TRBJ2-1, is DTGVSQNPRHKITKRGQNVTFRCDPISEHNRLYWYRQTLGQGPEFLTYFQNEAQLEKSRLLSDRFSAERPKGSFSTLEIQRTEQGDSAMYLCASGPGEYNEQFFGPGTRLTVL.

This clonotype came up once. The chain joins TRBV5-4 to TRBJ2-1; D may be TRBD1 (6 bases). CDR3 length equals 19 residues. Germline V gene data show CDR1 as SGHNT and CDR2 as YYREEE (reference sequence). Trimming shortened V by 0 bases and J by 3 bases, and 22 bases separated the two germline ends. The CDR3 DNA follows: TGTGCCAGCAGCTTGGAATGGGGGCGCGGGCGGAGTGGCTACAATGAGCAGTTCTTC. Translating gives CASSLEWGRGRSGYNEQFF.

This chain connects TRBV13 to TRBJ2-1; D ambiguous. V was trimmed by 2 bases and J by 2 bases, leaving 10 bases between them. The CDR3 contains 15 residues. Germline V lookup: CDR1 PRHDT, CDR2 FYEKMQ (reference sequence). CDR3 loop: CASSLFRAPYNEQFF. The DNA of the CDR3 is TGTGCCAGCAGCTTATTCCGGGCGCCCTACAATGAGCAGTTCTTC.

This clonotype was recorded many times. This chain joins TRBV20-1 and TRBJ1-1; 7 bases match TRBD1. The length of the CDR3 is 13 residues. CDR1 is DFQATT and CDR2 is SNEGSKA in the germline V gene (reference sequence). J lost 0 bases, V lost 6 bases, and 4 bases had no gene match. The CDR3 loop reads CSALGQLNTEAFF. The CDR3 DNA reads as TGCAGTGCCCTGGGACAGTTGAACACTGAAGCTTTCTTT.

The chain's CDR3 is CGGGKAEETQYF. The CDR3 DNA is TGCGGGGGGGGCAAAGCGGAAGAGACCCAGTACTTC. The rearrangement links TRBV20-1 to TRBJ2-5; TRBD2 might be the D (7 bases). The CDR3 is 12 amino acids. Germline loops: CDR1 DFQATT, CDR2 SNEGSKA (reference sequence).

This sequence joins TRBV11-2 and TRBJ2-3; the D gene is possibly TRBD1 (5 bases). Trimming left V 5 bases short and J 0 bases short, with 15 bases between. CDR1 is SGHAT, CDR2 FQNNGV, per germline. The CDR3 has 16 residues. The CDR3, as DNA: TGTGCCAGCAGCCCCCTGACAGCGACTAGCACAGATACGCAGTATTTT. It codes for CASSPLTATSTDTQYF.

The chain has TRBV3-1 and TRBJ2-7; no firm D call. Germline-derived CDR1 and CDR2 are LGHDT and YNNKEL (reference sequence). This CDR3 contains 14 residues. The ends were cut back, 2 bases at V and 2 bases at J, with 10 bases in the middle. CDR3 protein: CASSQFGQTYEQYF. CDR3 sequence (DNA): TGTGCCAGCAGCCAATTCGGGCAGACCTACGAGCAGTACTTC.

This clonotype came up a few times. The CDR3 nucleotides are TGTGCCAGCAGCTCCAGTACTTTTGGGAACACTGAAGCTTTCTTT. This translates into CASSSSTFGNTEAFF. The chain is built from TRBV7-9 and TRBJ1-1; D gene uncertain. The V end lost 4 bases, the J end lost 1 base, and 13 bases lay between the germline ends. The V gene's germline CDR1 is SEHNR and CDR2 FQNEAQ (reference sequence). The CDR3 consists of 15 residues.